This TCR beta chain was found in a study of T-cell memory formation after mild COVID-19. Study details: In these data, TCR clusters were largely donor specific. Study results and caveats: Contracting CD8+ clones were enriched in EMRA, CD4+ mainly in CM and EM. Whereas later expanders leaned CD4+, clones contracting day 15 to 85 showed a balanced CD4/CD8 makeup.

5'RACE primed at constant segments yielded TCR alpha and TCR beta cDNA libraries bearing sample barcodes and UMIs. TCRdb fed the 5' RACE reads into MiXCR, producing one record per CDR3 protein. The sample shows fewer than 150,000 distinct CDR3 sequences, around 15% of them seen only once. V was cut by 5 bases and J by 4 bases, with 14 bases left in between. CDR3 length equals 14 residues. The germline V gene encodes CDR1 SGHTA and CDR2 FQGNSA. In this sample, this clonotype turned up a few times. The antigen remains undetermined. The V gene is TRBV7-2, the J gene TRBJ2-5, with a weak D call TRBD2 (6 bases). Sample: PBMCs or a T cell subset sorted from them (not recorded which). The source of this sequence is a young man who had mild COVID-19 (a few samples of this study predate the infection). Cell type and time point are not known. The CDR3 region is CASSALGGSETQYF. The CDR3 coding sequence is TGTGCCAGCAGCGCTTTGGGGGGATCAGAGACCCAGTACTTC.